The clone carrying this T cell receptor (beta chain) showed up just a few times. This record comes from a study of T cells after yellow fever vaccination. Study-level information: In the case of low-cell-number fractions, SMART-Seq v4 Ultra Low Input was used for preparation.

This CDR3 region has 16 residues. Germline trimming cut 3 bases from V and 2 bases from J; bases unmatched to any gene: 2. The authors made TCR cDNA by 5'RACE template switching, adding a universal primer site and UMIs. One entry per CDR3 protein, called by TCRdb with MiXCR from the 5' RACE reads. The data hold approximately 510,000 distinct CDR3 sequences, with around a fifth observed a single time. This receptor was taken from a man in his late teens or twenties who received the YFV17D yellow fever vaccine. This sample comprised PBMCs, obtained around 3 weeks after the first yellow fever vaccination. V usage is TRBV12-3 or TRBV12-4 and J usage is TRBJ2-3, with 13 bases that match TRBD2. As DNA, the CDR3 is TGTGCCAGCAGTTTGACTAGCGGGGGGTCCACAGATACGCAGTATTTT. Protein sequence: CASSLTSGGSTDTQYF.